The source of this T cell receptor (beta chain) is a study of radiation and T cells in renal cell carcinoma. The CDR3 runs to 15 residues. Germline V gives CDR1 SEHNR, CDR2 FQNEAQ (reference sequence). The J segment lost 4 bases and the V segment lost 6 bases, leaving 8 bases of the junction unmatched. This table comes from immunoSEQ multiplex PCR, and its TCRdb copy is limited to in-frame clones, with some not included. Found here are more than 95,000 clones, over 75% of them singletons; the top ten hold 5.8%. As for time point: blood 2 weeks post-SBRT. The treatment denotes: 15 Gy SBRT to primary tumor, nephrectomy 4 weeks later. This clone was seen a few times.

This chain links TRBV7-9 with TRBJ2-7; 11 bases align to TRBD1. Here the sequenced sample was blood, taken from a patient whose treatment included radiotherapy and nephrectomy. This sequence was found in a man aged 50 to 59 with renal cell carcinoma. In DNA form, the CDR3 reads TGTGCCAGCAGGGTTCTTGGGACAGGGGGATACGAGCAGTACTTC. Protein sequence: CASRVLGTGGYEQYF.